These T cell receptor beta chains were read from a single sample in a study of identifying expanded T cells in peripheral blood. The method was immunoSEQ multiplex PCR; TCRdb's version includes in-frame clones alone and lacks a portion of them. This repertoire shows around 56,000 clones, under 85% found once; its top ten account for around a sixth. Sequencing was carried out using blood. The receptors stem from a person between 18 and 69 years old in good health. Both conserved end residues are part of each CDR3. D genes are given only for firm matches.

d_gene	j_gene	v_gene	CDR3aa
TRBD1	TRBJ2-3	TRBV2	CASSTDRGVGTQYF
TRBD2	TRBJ2-3	TRBV19	CASRASGRASYGTDTQYF
TRBD1	TRBJ1-2	TRBV19	CASKEKGASGYTF
TRBD2	TRBJ2-3	TRBV7-6	CASSLSGTTARDTQYF
NA	TRBJ2-7	TRBV2	CATSGAYEQYF
NA	TRBJ2-4	TRBV5-4	CASSLDRVWPKNIQYF
NA	TRBJ2-3	TRBV5-1	CASSLAGQGSFPTDTQYF
NA	TRBJ1-2	TRBV5-1	CASSWDTNYGYTF
NA	TRBJ2-5	TRBV5-4	CASSPQTGGWETQYF
TRBD1	TRBJ2-2	TRBV11-3	CASSPRGLGTGELFF
NA	TRBJ2-3	TRBV18	CASSLDNLVGAQYF
NA	TRBJ2-3	TRBV4-1	CASSSLEGGVDTQYF
NA	TRBJ1-2	TRBV5-1	CASQARPTYGYTF
TRBD2	TRBJ2-7	TRBV29-1	CSVVLAGGPSDEQYF
TRBD2	TRBJ2-3	TRBV6-1	CASSEIDTGTRSRDTQYF
TRBD1	TRBJ1-2	TRBV18	CASSLGQGVYGYTF
TRBD2	TRBJ2-3	TRBV6-5	CASSHLAGGGDTQYF
NA	TRBJ2-5	TRBV21-1	CASSSRVRETQYF
NA	TRBJ1-1	TRBV12-5	CASGLGGRIEAFF
NA	TRBJ1-6	TRBV5-1	CASSLAAGLNNSPLHF
NA	TRBJ2-2	TRBV5-1	CASSLAVGRTGELFF
NA	TRBJ1-2	TRBV7-2	CASSPNEGTYYYGYTF
TRBD1	TRBJ2-7	TRBV12-5	CASGFSRGGQGGHEQYF
NA	TRBJ1-2	TRBV4-1	CASSPRDTNYGYTF
NA	TRBJ1-1	TRBV2	CASNIRGGTEAFF
NA	TRBJ2-2	TRBV4-2	CASSQPSGSNTGELFF
NA	TRBJ1-2	TRBV27	CASSGGDYGYTF
NA	TRBJ1-3	TRBV5-1	CASSLGTAGNTIYF
NA	TRBJ2-7	TRBV27	CASSFFPGKGSEQYF
TRBD1	TRBJ2-4	TRBV6-1	CASSESSRGQGPAKNIQYF
TRBD2	TRBJ2-1	TRBV13	CASSWTSGRDNEQFF
TRBD1	TRBJ1-4	TRBV4-1	CASSQAGQGAEKLFF
TRBD2	TRBJ2-7	TRBV11-3	CASSLTIRTSASYEQYF
NA	TRBJ2-3	TRBV5-1	CASSLQGHTDTQYF
NA	TRBJ2-7	TRBV11-3	CASSLVDGYEQYF
TRBD2	TRBJ2-1	TRBV5-1	CASSFSLAGNNEQFF
NA	TRBJ2-1	TRBV11-2	CASSLRALGAYNEQFF
TRBD1	TRBJ1-2	TRBV4-2	CASSVGTGDNYGYTF
TRBD1	TRBJ1-2	TRBV6-6	CASSYKGQGDGYTF
NA	TRBJ2-3	TRBV7-3	CASSLNLAGVDTQYF
NA	TRBJ1-1	TRBV15	CATISRLGARTEAFF
TRBD1	TRBJ1-6	TRBV5-1	CASREDRAHSPLHF